This T cell receptor (beta chain) was profiled in a study of blood T cell repertoires in COVID-19. Study context: In each case, the material was cDNA or gDNA derived from T cells, B-cell-depleted T cells, or PBMCs.

Authors' methods: Amplifying reference gene primers gave estimates of nucleated cell counts. The assay was immunoSEQ multiplex PCR, and TCRdb's table has in-frame clones only and misses some. Clonal size and the V and J genes are those of that table, whereas D and trimming came from the DNA. This sample carries fewer than 200,000 clones, roughly 90% of them seen once, and the ten largest clones take roughly 5.3%. Enrolment of Seattle patients took place during active infection, and they were followed longitudinally. Input material: peripheral blood. This clonotype was sampled from a man younger than 35 with COVID-19, enrolled during active disease.

The CDR3: CASIRDRAVGVTTGELFF. The CDR3 bases are TGTGCCAGCATCCGAGACAGGGCCGTTGGGGTCACCACCGGGGAGCTGTTTTTT. The chain is built from TRBV11-2 and TRBJ2-2, with 7 bases matching TRBD1. V lost 7 bases and J lost 4; bases outside the gene matches: 18. CDR3 length equals 18 residues. Germline V CDR1 and CDR2: SGHAT, FQNNGV.